Listed below are T cell receptor beta chains from one sample, sequenced in a study of post-analysis software for immune sequencing data. TCRdb re-called the PCR reads through MiXCR, storing one row per CDR3 protein. The sample yields under 200,000 distinct CDR3 sequences, roughly 40% seen once. Sample: blood, taken after autologous hematopoietic stem cell transplantation. The receptors originated from a girl between 5 and 17 years old with multiple sclerosis. Each CDR3 is given with its conserved first and last residue. The order of the fields is CDR3 protein, CDR3 DNA, V gene, J gene, clone size, D gene. D genes are given only for firm matches. Size tells how often a clone was seen (once, few, many) or the class of an expanded clone, and some rows leave it out.

CDR3: CSVEGMGSYNEQFF
DNA: TGCAGCGTTGAAGGGATGGGCTCCTACAATGAGCAGTTCTTC
V: TRBV29-1
J: TRBJ2-1
size: NA
D: NA

CDR3: CASSQGTENSPLHF
DNA: TGTGCCAGCAGCCAAGGGACAGAAAATTCACCCCTCCACTTT
V: TRBV3-1
J: TRBJ1-6
size: NA
D: NA

CDR3: CSVQDSEYYEQYF
DNA: TGCAGCGTTCAAGACAGCGAATACTACGAGCAGTACTTC
V: TRBV29-1
J: TRBJ2-7
size: many
D: NA

CDR3: CSASGTGHGYTF
DNA: TGCAGTGCTAGTGGGACAGGTCATGGCTACACCTTC
V: TRBV20-1
J: TRBJ1-2
size: few
D: TRBD1

CDR3: CASSLRDSQRDEQFF
DNA: TGTGCCAGCAGTCTCCGGGACAGCCAGAGGGATGAGCAGTTCTTC
V: TRBV27
J: TRBJ2-1
size: NA
D: TRBD1

CDR3: CASSFLSGRAAEQYF
DNA: TGTGCCAGCAGCTTTCTCAGCGGGAGGGCGGCCGAGCAGTACTTC
V: TRBV7-2
J: TRBJ2-7
size: NA
D: TRBD2

CDR3: CASSLQGGTSYEQYF
DNA: TGTGCCAGCAGCCTACAGGGGGGGACTAGTTACGAGCAGTACTTC
V: TRBV7-3
J: TRBJ2-7
size: few
D: NA

CDR3: CASSRGDGTDTQYF
DNA: TGTGCCAGCAGCCGCGGAGACGGGACAGATACGCAGTATTTT
V: TRBV7-6
J: TRBJ2-3
size: NA
D: NA

CDR3: CASSVAGGNTYEQYF
DNA: TGTGCCAGCAGTGTAGCGGGAGGGAATACCTACGAGCAGTACTTC
V: TRBV6-1
J: TRBJ2-7
size: NA
D: TRBD2

CDR3: CSARDMRAGYQETQYF
DNA: TGCAGTGCTAGAGATATGCGGGCCGGGTACCAAGAGACCCAGTACTTC
V: TRBV20-1
J: TRBJ2-5
size: NA
D: NA

CDR3: CSGEKAETQYF
DNA: TGCAGTGGGGAAAAGGCAGAGACCCAGTACTTC
V: TRBV20-1
J: TRBJ2-5
size: few
D: NA

CDR3: CSARTGADQPQHF
DNA: TGCAGCGCAAGGACAGGGGCCGATCAGCCCCAGCATTTT
V: TRBV29-1
J: TRBJ1-5
size: NA
D: TRBD1

CDR3: CASSLASGGSTDTQYF
DNA: TGTGCCAGCAGTTTGGCTAGCGGGGGATCCACAGATACGCAGTATTTT
V: TRBV27
J: TRBJ2-3
size: once
D: TRBD2

CDR3: CAWRDGDTEAFF
DNA: TGTGCCTGGAGGGACGGGGACACTGAAGCTTTCTTT
V: TRBV30
J: TRBJ1-1
size: NA
D: NA

CDR3: CACSDGLSSTDTQYF
DNA: TGTGCCTGCAGCGACGGACTTTCTAGCACAGATACGCAGTATTTT
V: TRBV7-8
J: TRBJ2-3
size: NA
D: NA

CDR3: CAISEALGLEQYF
DNA: TGTGCCATCAGTGAAGCTCTGGGTCTCGAGCAGTACTTC
V: TRBV10-3
J: TRBJ2-7
size: few
D: NA

CDR3: CASSIYNSYEQYF
DNA: TGTGCCAGTAGTATCTACAACTCCTACGAGCAGTACTTC
V: TRBV19
J: TRBJ2-7
size: few
D: NA

CDR3: CSALAYEQFF
DNA: TGCAGTGCTCTAGCGTATGAGCAGTTCTTC
V: TRBV20-1
J: TRBJ2-1
size: NA
D: NA

CDR3: CASSQDLLADTQYF
DNA: TGTGCCAGCAGCCAGGATCTGTTGGCAGATACGCAGTATTTT
V: TRBV3-1
J: TRBJ2-3
size: NA
D: NA

CDR3: CSAEDRVGYGYTF
DNA: TGCAGTGCTGAGGACAGGGTGGGCTATGGCTACACCTTC
V: TRBV20-1
J: TRBJ1-2
size: NA
D: TRBD1

CDR3: CASSAEWGQPTGGKGYTF
DNA: TGTGCCAGCAGCGCGGAGTGGGGGCAACCCACAGGGGGCAAAGGCTACACCTTC
V: TRBV2
J: TRBJ1-2
size: few
D: TRBD1

CDR3: CASGQGDTEAFF
DNA: TGTGCCAGCGGACAGGGGGATACTGAAGCTTTCTTT
V: TRBV11-1
J: TRBJ1-1
size: NA
D: TRBD1

CDR3: CAISATSNEQFF
DNA: TGTGCCATCAGTGCCACTAGCAATGAGCAGTTCTTC
V: TRBV10-3
J: TRBJ2-1
size: few
D: NA

CDR3: CSVDRQGTYEQYF
DNA: TGCAGCGTTGATCGACAGGGTACCTACGAGCAGTACTTC
V: TRBV29-1
J: TRBJ2-7
size: few
D: TRBD1

CDR3: CASSLTGIGGYDEQFF
DNA: TGCGCCAGCAGCTTGACGGGGATTGGAGGCTACGATGAGCAGTTCTTC
V: TRBV5-1
J: TRBJ2-1
size: NA
D: NA

CDR3: CAISLAGSYEQYF
DNA: TGTGCCATCAGCCTAGCGGGGTCCTACGAGCAGTACTTC
V: TRBV10-3
J: TRBJ2-7
size: many
D: TRBD2

CDR3: CASTGAGLDEQYF
DNA: TGTGCCAGCACCGGAGCGGGACTCGACGAGCAGTACTTC
V: TRBV12-3/TRBV12-4
J: TRBJ2-7
size: few
D: TRBD2

CDR3: CASSFVLNTEAFF
DNA: TGTGCCAGCAGTTTTGTCCTGAACACTGAAGCTTTCTTT
V: TRBV6-2/TRBV6-3
J: TRBJ1-1
size: NA
D: NA

CDR3: CSATLPTSGSNVQFF
DNA: TGCAGTGCAACCTTACCCACTAGCGGGAGCAATGTGCAGTTCTTC
V: TRBV20-1
J: TRBJ2-1
size: NA
D: TRBD2

CDR3: CASSRYGDEQYF
DNA: TGTGCCAGCAGCAGGTACGGCGACGAGCAGTACTTC
V: TRBV4-2
J: TRBJ2-7
size: NA
D: NA

CDR3: CASREPGTGGSQYF
DNA: TGTGCCAGCAGGGAACCCGGGACAGGGGGCTCCCAGTACTTC
V: TRBV6-5
J: TRBJ2-5
size: NA
D: TRBD1

CDR3: CASSLVDRGGETQYF
DNA: TGTGCCAGCAGCTTAGTAGACAGGGGGGGAGAGACCCAGTACTTC
V: TRBV7-2
J: TRBJ2-5
size: few
D: TRBD1

CDR3: CASSFQDQPQHF
DNA: TGTGCCAGCAGTTTCCAAGATCAGCCCCAGCATTTT
V: TRBV12-3/TRBV12-4
J: TRBJ1-5
size: NA
D: NA

CDR3: CASSFGLIPAFPYEQYF
DNA: TGTGCCAGCAGTTTTGGTCTAATCCCCGCGTTTCCCTACGAGCAGTACTTC
V: TRBV28
J: TRBJ2-7
size: NA
D: NA

CDR3: CAISEWTRYNEQFF
DNA: TGTGCCATCAGTGAATGGACGCGTTACAATGAGCAGTTCTTC
V: TRBV10-3
J: TRBJ2-1
size: few
D: NA

CDR3: CSAPGLADYEQYF
DNA: TGCAGTGCTCCAGGACTAGCGGACTACGAGCAGTACTTC
V: TRBV20-1
J: TRBJ2-7
size: few
D: TRBD2

CDR3: CASTGISYNEQFF
DNA: TGTGCCAGTACAGGGATTTCCTACAATGAGCAGTTCTTC
V: TRBV28
J: TRBJ2-1
size: NA
D: NA

CDR3: CASSQRSETQYF
DNA: TGTGCCAGCAGCCAACGGAGTGAGACCCAGTACTTC
V: TRBV12-3/TRBV12-4
J: TRBJ2-5
size: NA
D: NA

CDR3: CSAGATGGVSPLHF
DNA: TGCAGTGCTGGAGCAACAGGGGGCGTCTCACCCCTCCACTTT
V: TRBV20-1
J: TRBJ1-6
size: NA
D: TRBD1

CDR3: CASSIVWPDTQYF
DNA: TGTGCCAGTAGTATTGTTTGGCCAGATACGCAGTATTTT
V: TRBV19
J: TRBJ2-3
size: NA
D: NA

CDR3: CASSPGRDGYTF
DNA: TGTGCCAGCAGCCCAGGGAGGGATGGCTACACCTTC
V: TRBV13
J: TRBJ1-2
size: few
D: NA

CDR3: CSARREAGGISYNEQFF
DNA: TGCAGTGCTAGGCGGGAGGCGGGAGGGATATCCTACAATGAGCAGTTCTTC
V: TRBV20-1
J: TRBJ2-1
size: few
D: TRBD2

CDR3: CASSLATSGVNEQFF
DNA: TGTGCCAGCAGCTTAGCAACTAGCGGGGTAAATGAGCAGTTCTTC
V: TRBV7-9
J: TRBJ2-1
size: many
D: TRBD2

CDR3: CASSLNWEGPTDTQYF
DNA: TGTGCCAGCAGCCTCAACTGGGAGGGGCCCACAGATACGCAGTATTTT
V: TRBV11-2
J: TRBJ2-3
size: few
D: TRBD2

CDR3: CASSPPGAGLHNEQFF
DNA: TGTGCCAGCTCACCCCCTGGAGCGGGACTTCACAATGAGCAGTTCTTC
V: TRBV18
J: TRBJ2-1
size: many
D: TRBD2

CDR3: CATSRRGGSSYNEQFF
DNA: TGTGCCACCAGCAGACGCGGCGGGAGCTCCTACAATGAGCAGTTCTTC
V: TRBV15
J: TRBJ2-1
size: NA
D: TRBD2

CDR3: CASSSRGSGANVLTF
DNA: TGTGCCAGCAGCTCCAGGGGGTCTGGGGCCAACGTCCTGACTTTC
V: TRBV7-2
J: TRBJ2-6
size: NA
D: TRBD1

CDR3: CASSHSGLAQEKLFF
DNA: TGCGCCAGCAGCCACTCGGGGCTCGCCCAGGAAAAACTGTTTTTT
V: TRBV5-1
J: TRBJ1-4
size: few
D: NA

CDR3: CASSQNRGAAYEQCF
DNA: TGCGCCAGCAGCCAAAACAGGGGGGCCGCCTACGAGCAGTGCTTC
V: TRBV4-3
J: TRBJ2-7
size: NA
D: TRBD1

CDR3: CSVAGGVSQPQHF
DNA: TGCAGCGTCGCTGGGGGGGTTAGTCAGCCCCAGCATTTT
V: TRBV29-1
J: TRBJ1-5
size: NA
D: NA

CDR3: CASSLPSGRQNYEQYF
DNA: TGTGCCAGCAGCCTACCCTCGGGGCGGCAGAACTACGAGCAGTACTTC
V: TRBV6-2/TRBV6-3
J: TRBJ2-7
size: once
D: NA

CDR3: CASSTPSGGQGLSYEQYF
DNA: TGTGCCAGCAGTACCCCATCCGGGGGACAGGGTCTCTCCTACGAGCAGTACTTC
V: TRBV6-1
J: TRBJ2-7
size: few
D: TRBD1

CDR3: CASSLDGYPDNEQFF
DNA: TGTGCCAGCAGTTTGGATGGGTACCCAGATAATGAGCAGTTCTTC
V: TRBV28
J: TRBJ2-1
size: NA
D: NA

CDR3: CASTSGTSSVNEQFF
DNA: TGTGCCAGCACCTCGGGGACTAGCAGTGTCAATGAGCAGTTCTTC
V: TRBV7-2
J: TRBJ2-1
size: NA
D: TRBD2

CDR3: CASSSTGVYGYTF
DNA: TGTGCCAGCAGCTCTACAGGTGTATATGGCTACACCTTC
V: TRBV28
J: TRBJ1-2
size: once
D: NA